These T cell receptor beta chains were read from a single sample in a study of spatial heterogeneity in lung cancer. TCRdb used MiXCR to reprocess the 5' RACE reads, holding one entry per CDR3 protein. The repertoire holds approximately 94,000 distinct CDR3 sequences, with approximately 4.4% as singletons. Material: lung tumor tissue, obtained at surgery. The receptors derive from a male donor with early-stage non-small cell lung cancer. CDR3s include the opening cysteine and the closing phenylalanine or tryptophan. The order of the fields is V gene, clone size, D gene, J gene, CDR3 protein, CDR3 DNA. The D gene is left open where the match is weak. Rows give clone size only sometimes, using once, few, many, or a class for an expanded clone.

V gene: TRBV18; clone size: many; D gene: -; J gene: TRBJ1-2; CDR3 protein: CASSPTTGINYGYTF; CDR3 DNA: TGTGCCAGCTCACCCACGACAGGAATTAACTATGGCTACACCTTC
V gene: TRBV28; clone size: many; D gene: -; J gene: TRBJ2-7; CDR3 protein: CATRQTPEQYF; CDR3 DNA: TGTGCCACGCGCCAAACCCCCGAGCAGTACTTC
V gene: TRBV10-3; clone size: many; D gene: TRBD2; J gene: TRBJ2-1; CDR3 protein: CAISESTGGRNEQFF; CDR3 DNA: TGTGCCATCAGTGAGTCTACGGGGGGGCGTAATGAGCAGTTCTTC
V gene: TRBV2; clone size: -; D gene: -; J gene: TRBJ2-5; CDR3 protein: CASSEEYQETQYF; CDR3 DNA: TGTGCCAGCAGTGAAGAGTACCAAGAGACCCAGTACTTC
V gene: TRBV6-1; clone size: many; D gene: TRBD2; J gene: TRBJ2-7; CDR3 protein: CASREPGLAGGYEQYF; CDR3 DNA: TGTGCCAGCAGGGAACCTGGACTAGCGGGAGGGTACGAGCAGTACTTC
V gene: TRBV28; clone size: many; D gene: -; J gene: TRBJ1-5; CDR3 protein: CASSLGRYGQPQHF; CDR3 DNA: TGTGCCAGCAGTTTGGGGCGGTATGGTCAGCCCCAGCATTTT
V gene: TRBV7-9; clone size: many; D gene: TRBD1; J gene: TRBJ1-6; CDR3 protein: CASSFGQGASPLHF; CDR3 DNA: TGTGCCAGCAGCTTTGGACAGGGTGCTTCACCCCTCCACTTT
V gene: TRBV6-2/TRBV6-3; clone size: few; D gene: -; J gene: TRBJ1-2; CDR3 protein: CASRRQVYGYTF; CDR3 DNA: TGTGCCAGCAGACGACAGGTCTATGGCTACACCTTC
V gene: TRBV6-2/TRBV6-3; clone size: many; D gene: -; J gene: TRBJ2-1; CDR3 protein: CASSYSIRSGNEQFF; CDR3 DNA: TGTGCCAGCAGTTACTCGATCAGGTCGGGCAATGAGCAGTTCTTC
V gene: TRBV3-1; clone size: many; D gene: -; J gene: TRBJ2-2; CDR3 protein: CASSQEARADLNTGELFF; CDR3 DNA: TGTGCCAGCAGCCAAGAAGCACGGGCAGATCTCAACACCGGGGAGCTGTTTTTT
V gene: TRBV25-1; clone size: many; D gene: -; J gene: TRBJ2-3; CDR3 protein: CASSEFVTDTQYF; CDR3 DNA: TGTGCCAGCAGTGAATTTGTCACAGATACGCAGTATTTT
V gene: TRBV28; clone size: many; D gene: -; J gene: TRBJ2-7; CDR3 protein: CASSFLVRSSYEQYF; CDR3 DNA: TGTGCCAGCAGTTTCCTGGTTAGGAGCTCCTACGAGCAGTACTTC
V gene: TRBV11-2; clone size: few; D gene: -; J gene: TRBJ2-7; CDR3 protein: CASGHGGPLYEQYF; CDR3 DNA: TGTGCCAGCGGTCACGGGGGCCCTCTCTACGAGCAGTACTTC
V gene: TRBV3-1; clone size: many; D gene: -; J gene: TRBJ2-1; CDR3 protein: CASSPREPLRSYNEQFF; CDR3 DNA: TGTGCCAGCAGCCCGAGAGAGCCCCTCCGGTCCTACAATGAGCAGTTCTTC
V gene: TRBV2; clone size: -; D gene: -; J gene: TRBJ1-1; CDR3 protein: CASSALPRGSEAFF; CDR3 DNA: TGTGCCAGCAGCGCCCTCCCGCGAGGGTCTGAAGCTTTCTTT
V gene: TRBV28; clone size: many; D gene: -; J gene: TRBJ1-2; CDR3 protein: CASSLSSGGGGYTF; CDR3 DNA: TGTGCCAGCAGTTTAAGTTCCGGGGGAGGAGGCTACACCTTC
V gene: TRBV28; clone size: many; D gene: -; J gene: TRBJ2-5; CDR3 protein: CASSRGSGIETQYF; CDR3 DNA: TGTGCCAGCAGTAGGGGTTCGGGTATCGAGACCCAGTACTTC
V gene: TRBV12-3/TRBV12-4; clone size: many; D gene: -; J gene: TRBJ2-1; CDR3 protein: CASNSRDASSYNEQFF; CDR3 DNA: TGTGCCAGCAATTCCCGGGACGCTAGCTCCTACAATGAGCAGTTCTTC
V gene: TRBV12-3/TRBV12-4; clone size: many; D gene: -; J gene: TRBJ2-2; CDR3 protein: CASSWASTRELFF; CDR3 DNA: TGTGCCAGCAGTTGGGCTAGCACACGGGAGCTGTTTTTT
V gene: TRBV18; clone size: few; D gene: TRBD2; J gene: TRBJ2-1; CDR3 protein: CASSPPLVAGINEQFF; CDR3 DNA: TGTGCCAGCTCACCGCCTCTCGTAGCGGGTATTAATGAGCAGTTCTTC
V gene: TRBV18; clone size: -; D gene: -; J gene: TRBJ1-2; CDR3 protein: CASSPSSGHSYGYTF; CDR3 DNA: TGTGCCAGCTCACCCTCCTCAGGCCACAGCTATGGCTACACCTTC
V gene: TRBV29-1; clone size: -; D gene: TRBD1; J gene: TRBJ2-1; CDR3 protein: CSVDSGQGLLNEQFF; CDR3 DNA: TGCAGCGTCGATTCGGGACAGGGACTGCTAAATGAGCAGTTCTTC
V gene: TRBV28; clone size: many; D gene: TRBD1; J gene: TRBJ1-2; CDR3 protein: CASSLDRNHGYTF; CDR3 DNA: TGTGCCAGCAGTCTGGACAGGAACCATGGCTACACCTTC
V gene: TRBV28; clone size: many; D gene: TRBD2; J gene: TRBJ2-3; CDR3 protein: CASRGDGRITDTQYF; CDR3 DNA: TGTGCCAGCCGGGGGGACGGGAGAATTACAGATACGCAGTATTTT
V gene: TRBV20-1; clone size: many; D gene: -; J gene: TRBJ2-1; CDR3 protein: CSASWSITEQFF; CDR3 DNA: TGCAGTGCTAGTTGGTCTATAACTGAGCAGTTCTTC
V gene: TRBV5-1; clone size: many; D gene: TRBD2; J gene: TRBJ2-2; CDR3 protein: CASSLRTSGDGELFF; CDR3 DNA: TGCGCCAGCAGCCTCCGGACTAGCGGGGACGGGGAGCTGTTTTTT
V gene: TRBV10-2; clone size: many; D gene: -; J gene: TRBJ2-3; CDR3 protein: CASSRVLRTDTQYF; CDR3 DNA: TGCGCCAGCAGTCGGGTACTTCGCACAGATACGCAGTATTTT
V gene: TRBV7-9; clone size: many; D gene: TRBD2; J gene: TRBJ2-3; CDR3 protein: CASSFSSGDTQYF; CDR3 DNA: TGTGCCAGCAGCTTTTCTAGCGGAGATACGCAGTATTTT
V gene: TRBV12-3/TRBV12-4; clone size: -; D gene: TRBD1; J gene: TRBJ1-2; CDR3 protein: CASSLQAGGLYGYTF; CDR3 DNA: TGTGCCAGCAGTTTACAGGCAGGGGGACTCTATGGCTACACCTTC
V gene: TRBV4-1; clone size: many; D gene: -; J gene: TRBJ2-1; CDR3 protein: CASSQSDNEQFF; CDR3 DNA: TGCGCCAGCAGCCAGAGCGACAATGAGCAGTTCTTC
V gene: TRBV29-1; clone size: many; D gene: -; J gene: TRBJ1-2; CDR3 protein: CSVGRGSGKGYTF; CDR3 DNA: TGCAGCGTTGGAAGGGGGTCGGGTAAAGGCTACACCTTC
V gene: TRBV3-1; clone size: many; D gene: -; J gene: TRBJ2-1; CDR3 protein: CASSQDLAAVRSEQFF; CDR3 DNA: TGTGCCAGCAGCCAAGATCTTGCGGCAGTCCGCAGTGAGCAGTTCTTC
V gene: TRBV28; clone size: many; D gene: -; J gene: TRBJ1-5; CDR3 protein: CASGQTGPRQPQHF; CDR3 DNA: TGTGCCAGCGGTCAAACAGGGCCGAGGCAGCCCCAGCATTTT
V gene: TRBV5-1; clone size: many; D gene: TRBD1; J gene: TRBJ1-6; CDR3 protein: CASSSTGTGGNSPLHF; CDR3 DNA: TGCGCCAGCAGCTCAACCGGGACAGGGGGCAATTCACCCCTCCACTTT
V gene: TRBV6-2/TRBV6-3; clone size: -; D gene: -; J gene: TRBJ2-7; CDR3 protein: CAGSHSQTGEYF; CDR3 DNA: TGTGCCGGCAGCCACTCGCAGACAGGAGAGTACTTC
V gene: TRBV20-1; clone size: once; D gene: TRBD2; J gene: TRBJ2-1; CDR3 protein: CSARGFGGRVHNEQFF; CDR3 DNA: TGCAGTGCTCGGGGGTTTGGCGGGAGGGTGCACAATGAGCAGTTCTTC
V gene: TRBV2; clone size: many; D gene: -; J gene: TRBJ2-1; CDR3 protein: CASCRAPPLGEQFF; CDR3 DNA: TGTGCCAGCTGTCGGGCGCCCCCCTTGGGTGAGCAGTTCTTC
V gene: TRBV12-3/TRBV12-4; clone size: many; D gene: -; J gene: TRBJ2-7; CDR3 protein: CASRMTGPMEQYF; CDR3 DNA: TGTGCCAGCAGGATGACTGGCCCCATGGAGCAGTACTTC
V gene: TRBV6-2/TRBV6-3; clone size: many; D gene: TRBD2; J gene: TRBJ2-7; CDR3 protein: CATQTPSGSLRYF; CDR3 DNA: TGTGCCACCCAAACTCCTAGCGGGAGTCTTCGGTACTTC
V gene: TRBV28; clone size: many; D gene: -; J gene: TRBJ2-7; CDR3 protein: CASSPTGMETYEQYF; CDR3 DNA: TGTGCCAGCAGCCCCACGGGGATGGAAACCTACGAGCAGTACTTC
V gene: TRBV12-3/TRBV12-4; clone size: many; D gene: -; J gene: TRBJ1-2; CDR3 protein: CASSLAGREDNYGYTF; CDR3 DNA: TGTGCCAGCAGTTTAGCGGGACGGGAAGATAACTATGGCTACACCTTC
V gene: TRBV5-4; clone size: many; D gene: TRBD2; J gene: TRBJ2-1; CDR3 protein: CASSTGLAGDNEQFF; CDR3 DNA: TGTGCCAGCAGCACCGGACTAGCGGGCGACAATGAGCAGTTCTTC
V gene: TRBV7-6; clone size: -; D gene: TRBD1; J gene: TRBJ1-6; CDR3 protein: CASSLRPGTGGSPLHF; CDR3 DNA: TGTGCCAGCAGCCTTAGACCCGGGACAGGGGGTTCACCCCTCCACTTT
V gene: TRBV2; clone size: many; D gene: TRBD2; J gene: TRBJ2-7; CDR3 protein: CASKVSGSYEQYF; CDR3 DNA: TGTGCCAGCAAGGTCAGCGGGAGCTACGAGCAGTACTTC
V gene: TRBV5-1; clone size: few; D gene: -; J gene: TRBJ2-1; CDR3 protein: CASSLDLGLNEQFF; CDR3 DNA: TGCGCCAGCAGCTTGGACCTAGGGTTGAATGAGCAGTTCTTC
V gene: TRBV7-2; clone size: many; D gene: -; J gene: TRBJ2-4; CDR3 protein: CASSSRGLIQYF; CDR3 DNA: TGTGCCAGCAGCTCCCGGGGACTCATTCAGTACTTC
V gene: TRBV7-9; clone size: few; D gene: TRBD2; J gene: TRBJ2-1; CDR3 protein: CASSLVLSGKGDSEQFF; CDR3 DNA: TGTGCCAGCAGCCTTGTCCTTAGCGGGAAAGGGGATAGTGAGCAGTTCTTC
V gene: TRBV10-3; clone size: many; D gene: TRBD2; J gene: TRBJ2-1; CDR3 protein: CATTPLAGGVEEQFF; CDR3 DNA: TGTGCCACCACTCCTCTAGCGGGAGGTGTCGAGGAGCAGTTCTTC
V gene: TRBV20-1; clone size: many; D gene: -; J gene: TRBJ2-1; CDR3 protein: CSASLAVYNEQFF; CDR3 DNA: TGCAGTGCTAGTTTGGCGGTTTACAATGAGCAGTTCTTC
V gene: TRBV20-1; clone size: many; D gene: -; J gene: TRBJ2-7; CDR3 protein: CSAGQLYEQYF; CDR3 DNA: TGCAGTGCGGGACAACTGTACGAGCAGTACTTC
V gene: TRBV6-6; clone size: many; D gene: -; J gene: TRBJ1-3; CDR3 protein: CASILDIPGNTIYF; CDR3 DNA: TGTGCCAGCATTTTAGATATTCCTGGAAACACCATATATTTT
V gene: TRBV7-2; clone size: many; D gene: -; J gene: TRBJ1-3; CDR3 protein: CASSLSKGSGNTIYF; CDR3 DNA: TGTGCCAGCAGCTTAAGTAAGGGCTCTGGAAACACCATATATTTT
V gene: TRBV11-2; clone size: -; D gene: TRBD1; J gene: TRBJ2-7; CDR3 protein: CASSFPGQAPYEQYF; CDR3 DNA: TGTGCCAGCAGCTTTCCCGGACAGGCCCCCTACGAGCAGTACTTC
V gene: TRBV20-1; clone size: many; D gene: -; J gene: TRBJ2-3; CDR3 protein: CSARDLGDFRTDTQYF; CDR3 DNA: TGCAGTGCTAGAGATCTAGGAGACTTCCGCACAGATACGCAGTATTTT
V gene: TRBV28; clone size: few; D gene: -; J gene: TRBJ2-2; CDR3 protein: CATRSPLPSHRAGELFF; CDR3 DNA: TGTGCCACCCGAAGTCCCCTACCTTCGCACCGGGCCGGGGAGCTGTTTTTT
V gene: TRBV12-3/TRBV12-4; clone size: many; D gene: -; J gene: TRBJ2-2; CDR3 protein: CASSLTLNTGELFF; CDR3 DNA: TGTGCCAGCAGTTTAACCTTGAACACCGGGGAGCTGTTTTTT
V gene: TRBV27; clone size: few; D gene: -; J gene: TRBJ2-3; CDR3 protein: CASSLSTESDTQYF; CDR3 DNA: TGTGCCAGCAGTTTATCGACAGAATCAGATACGCAGTATTTT
V gene: TRBV5-1; clone size: -; D gene: -; J gene: TRBJ2-7; CDR3 protein: CASRQDPEREQYF; CDR3 DNA: TGCGCCAGCCGCCAAGATCCCGAAAGAGAGCAGTACTTC
V gene: TRBV6-5; clone size: many; D gene: TRBD1; J gene: TRBJ2-7; CDR3 protein: CASSSGQEGHEQYF; CDR3 DNA: TGTGCCAGCAGTTCCGGACAGGAAGGCCACGAGCAGTACTTC
V gene: TRBV20-1; clone size: few; D gene: -; J gene: TRBJ2-7; CDR3 protein: CSAEGGNEQYF; CDR3 DNA: TGCAGTGCTGAGGGGGGGAACGAGCAGTACTTC